The clone carrying this TCR beta chain was detected many times. Its cognate antigen is unknown. V was shortened by 1 base and J by 8 bases, with 4 bases between the two germline ends. Germline CDR1 LNHNV, CDR2 YYDKDF (reference sequence). The CDR3 spans 11 residues. The data stem from a study of T cells after yellow fever vaccination. A single record per CDR3 protein comes from TCRdb applying MiXCR to the 5' RACE reads. Here the sample spans roughly 63,000 distinct CDR3 sequences, 6.5% to 8% being singletons. Study-level points and caveats: The secondary response showed a weaker magnitude and a faster peak, day 5 versus 15.

The sequence was obtained from a man younger than 40 who received the YFV17D yellow fever vaccine. This specimen consisted of CD8+ T cells sorted from PBMCs, obtained 15 days after the yellow fever booster vaccination. This chain links TRBV15 with TRBJ2-3; D unclear. DNA of the CDR3: TGTGCCACCAGCAGAGGACCTACGCAGTATTTT. It translates to CATSRGPTQYF.